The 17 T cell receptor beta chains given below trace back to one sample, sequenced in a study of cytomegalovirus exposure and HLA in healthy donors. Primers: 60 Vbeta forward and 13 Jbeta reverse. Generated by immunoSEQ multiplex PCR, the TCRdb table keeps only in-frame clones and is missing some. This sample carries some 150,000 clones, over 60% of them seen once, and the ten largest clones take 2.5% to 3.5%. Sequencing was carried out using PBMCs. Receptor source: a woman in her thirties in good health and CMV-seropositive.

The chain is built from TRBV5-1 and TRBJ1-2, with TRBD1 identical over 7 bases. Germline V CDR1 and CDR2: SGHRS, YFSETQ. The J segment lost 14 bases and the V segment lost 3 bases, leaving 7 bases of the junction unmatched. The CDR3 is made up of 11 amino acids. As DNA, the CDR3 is TGCGCCAGCAGCTCGACAGGGCAAAGGACCTTC. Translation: CASSSTGQRTF.

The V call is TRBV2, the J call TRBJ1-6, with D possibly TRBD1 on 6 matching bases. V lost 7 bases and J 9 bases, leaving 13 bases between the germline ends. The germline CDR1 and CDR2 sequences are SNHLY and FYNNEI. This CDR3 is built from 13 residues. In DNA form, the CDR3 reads TGTGCCAGCAAGGTAACAGGGAGTTCACCCCTCCACTTT. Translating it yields CASKVTGSSPLHF.

CDR3 residues: CASSREGAGRKETQYF. The CDR3 bases are TGTGCCAGCAGTCGCGAGGGGGCAGGGAGAAAAGAGACCCAGTACTTC. This chain uses TRBV27 with TRBJ2-5; 7 bases line up with TRBD1. This CDR3 contains 16 residues. Looked up from germline, CDR1 is MNHEY and CDR2 is SMNVEV (reference sequence). V lost 5 bases to trimming and J lost 3 bases; unmatched junction nucleotides: 12.

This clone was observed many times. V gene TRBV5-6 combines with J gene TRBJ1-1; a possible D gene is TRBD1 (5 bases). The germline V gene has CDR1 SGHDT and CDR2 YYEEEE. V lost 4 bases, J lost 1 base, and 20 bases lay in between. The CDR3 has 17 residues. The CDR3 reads CASSLAFGYGGNTEAFF. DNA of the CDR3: TGTGCCAGCAGCCTGGCCTTCGGTTACGGGGGGAACACTGAAGCTTTCTTT.

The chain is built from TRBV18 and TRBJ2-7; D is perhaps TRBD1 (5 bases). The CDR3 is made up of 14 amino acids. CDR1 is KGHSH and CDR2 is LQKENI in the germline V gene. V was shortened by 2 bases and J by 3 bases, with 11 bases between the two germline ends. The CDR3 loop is CASSPSRDSYEQYF. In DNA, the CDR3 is TGTGCCAGCTCACCATCTAGAGACAGCTACGAGCAGTACTTC.

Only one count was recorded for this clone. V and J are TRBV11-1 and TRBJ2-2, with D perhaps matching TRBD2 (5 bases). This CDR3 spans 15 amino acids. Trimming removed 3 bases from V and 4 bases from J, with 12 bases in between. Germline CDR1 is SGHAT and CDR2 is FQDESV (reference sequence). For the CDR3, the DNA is TGTGCCAGCAGCTTTCTACGGGAATTCACCGGGGAGCTGTTTTTT. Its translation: CASSFLREFTGELFF. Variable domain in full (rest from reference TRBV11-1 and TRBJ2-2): EAEVAQSPRYKITEKSQAVAFWCDPISGHATLYWYRQILGQGPELLVQFQDESVVDDSQLPKDRFSAERLKGVDSTLKIQPAELGDSAMYLCASSFLREFTGELFFGEGSRLTVL.

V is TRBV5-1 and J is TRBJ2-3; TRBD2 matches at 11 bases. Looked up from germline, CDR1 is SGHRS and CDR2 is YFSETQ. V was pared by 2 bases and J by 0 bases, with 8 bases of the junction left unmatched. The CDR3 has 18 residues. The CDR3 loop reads CASSFGTSGRSSTDTQYF. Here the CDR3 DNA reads TGCGCCAGCAGCTTTGGGACTAGCGGAAGATCTAGCACAGATACGCAGTATTTT.

CDR3 region: CASSVERGRELFF. CDR3 bases: TGTGCCAGCAGCGTAGAACGGGGGAGGGAGCTGTTTTTT. The V gene is TRBV9, the J gene TRBJ2-2, with TRBD2 as a possible D gene (6 bases). CDR3 length: 13 amino acids. Trimming left V 0 bases short and J 9 bases short, with 9 bases between. CDR1 SGDLS and CDR2 YYNGEE come from the germline V gene. The whole variable domain, remainder taken from reference TRBV9 and TRBJ2-2, is DSGVTQTPKHLITATGQRVTLRCSPRSGDLSVYWYQQSLDQGLQFLIQYYNGEERAKGNILERFSAQQFPDLHSELNLSSLELGDSALYFCASSVERGRELFFGEGSRLTVL.

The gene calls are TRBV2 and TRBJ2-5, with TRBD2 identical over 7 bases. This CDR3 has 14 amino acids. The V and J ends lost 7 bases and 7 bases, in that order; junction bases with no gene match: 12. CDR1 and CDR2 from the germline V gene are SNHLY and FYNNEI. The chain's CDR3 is CASTTSAAVATQYF. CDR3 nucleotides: TGTGCCAGCACCACTAGCGCCGCAGTTGCGACCCAGTACTTC.

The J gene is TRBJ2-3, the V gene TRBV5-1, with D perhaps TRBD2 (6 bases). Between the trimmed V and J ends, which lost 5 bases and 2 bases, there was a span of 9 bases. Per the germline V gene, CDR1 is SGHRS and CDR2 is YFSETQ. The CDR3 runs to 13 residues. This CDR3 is CASRGRPTDTQYF. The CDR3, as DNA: TGCGCCAGCAGGGGGAGGCCCACAGATACGCAGTATTTT.

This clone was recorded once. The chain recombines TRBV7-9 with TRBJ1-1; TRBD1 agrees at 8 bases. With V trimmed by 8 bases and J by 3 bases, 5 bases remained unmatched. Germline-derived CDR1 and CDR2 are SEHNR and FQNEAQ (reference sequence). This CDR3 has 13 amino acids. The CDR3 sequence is CASGQGLDTEAFF. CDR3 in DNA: TGTGCCAGCGGACAGGGTCTAGACACTGAAGCTTTCTTT.

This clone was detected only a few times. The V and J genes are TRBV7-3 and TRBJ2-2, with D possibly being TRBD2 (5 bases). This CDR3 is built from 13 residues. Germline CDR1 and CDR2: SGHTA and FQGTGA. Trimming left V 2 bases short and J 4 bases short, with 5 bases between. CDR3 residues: CASSLGSTGELFF. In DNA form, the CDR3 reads TGTGCCAGCAGCTTAGGGAGCACCGGGGAGCTGTTTTTT.

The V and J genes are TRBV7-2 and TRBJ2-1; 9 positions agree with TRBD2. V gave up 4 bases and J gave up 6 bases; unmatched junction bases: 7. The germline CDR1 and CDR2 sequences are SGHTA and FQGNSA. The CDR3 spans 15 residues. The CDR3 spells CASSSRTSEVNEQFF. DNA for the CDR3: TGTGCCAGCAGCTCCCGGACTAGCGAGGTCAATGAGCAGTTCTTC.

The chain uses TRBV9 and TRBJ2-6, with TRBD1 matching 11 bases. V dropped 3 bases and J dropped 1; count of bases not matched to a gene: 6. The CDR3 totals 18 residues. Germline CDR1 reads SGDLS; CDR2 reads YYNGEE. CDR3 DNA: TGTGCCAGCAGCGAGGGGACAGGGGGGACATCTGGGGCCAACGTCCTGACTTTC. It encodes CASSEGTGGTSGANVLTF.

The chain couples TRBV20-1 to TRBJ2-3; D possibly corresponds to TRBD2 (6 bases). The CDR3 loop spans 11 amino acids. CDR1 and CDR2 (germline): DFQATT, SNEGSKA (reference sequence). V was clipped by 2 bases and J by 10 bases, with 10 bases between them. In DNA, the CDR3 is TGCAGTGCTAGATGGGGGGAAGCGCAGTATTTT. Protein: CSARWGEAQYF.

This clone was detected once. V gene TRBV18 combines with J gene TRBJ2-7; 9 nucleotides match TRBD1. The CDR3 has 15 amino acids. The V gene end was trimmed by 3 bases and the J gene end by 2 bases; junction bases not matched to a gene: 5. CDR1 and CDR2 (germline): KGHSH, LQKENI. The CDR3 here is CASSPRDRATYEQYF. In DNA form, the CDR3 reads TGTGCCAGCTCACCCCGGGACAGGGCGACCTACGAGCAGTACTTC.

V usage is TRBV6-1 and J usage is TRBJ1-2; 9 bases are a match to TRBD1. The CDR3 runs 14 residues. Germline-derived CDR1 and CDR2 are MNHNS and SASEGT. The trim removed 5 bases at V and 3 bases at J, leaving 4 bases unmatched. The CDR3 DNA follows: TGTGCCAGCAGTCGACAGGGGGGCGACTATGGCTACACCTTC. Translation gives CASSRQGGDYGYTF.